The present T cell receptor beta chain was sequenced within a study of identical twins. Study-level findings and limits: Out-of-frame beta sequences exhibited a weaker degree of excess twin sharing.

A universal primer site came from template switching; cDNA carried unique molecular identifiers. TCRdb reprocessed the 5' RACE reads with MiXCR, giving one entry per CDR3 protein. The sample holds approximately 600,000 distinct CDR3 sequences; roughly 7.1% are singletons and the top ten take 1.6%. Notes on this clonotype: Its specificity is unknown.

The V gene's germline CDR1 is LNHNV and CDR2 YYDKDF (reference sequence). V trimming: 3 bases; J trimming: 3 bases; junction bases outside the gene matches: 8. This CDR3 region has 19 residues. These data were also filed under a second study, of yellow fever vaccine responses in identical twins.

The origin of this receptor is a young woman in good health. Material: PBMCs. The chain uses TRBV15 and TRBJ2-1, with 16 bases identical to TRBD2. The CDR3 is CATSRGLAGGPHNYNEQFF. The CDR3 DNA reads TGTGCCACCAGCAGGGGACTAGCGGGAGGGCCCCATAACTACAATGAGCAGTTCTTC.